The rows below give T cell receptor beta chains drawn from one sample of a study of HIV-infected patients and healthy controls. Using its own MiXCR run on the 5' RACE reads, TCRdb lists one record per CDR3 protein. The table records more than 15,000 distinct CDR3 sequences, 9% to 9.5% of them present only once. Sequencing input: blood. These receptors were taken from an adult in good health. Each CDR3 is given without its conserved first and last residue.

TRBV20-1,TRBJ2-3,SAPPGGRSDTQY
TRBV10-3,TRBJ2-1,AISEGPEGGNEQF
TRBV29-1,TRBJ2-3,SVGPGSTDTQY
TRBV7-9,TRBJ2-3,ASASPGMIDTQY
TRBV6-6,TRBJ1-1,ASSTHRELGLNTEAF
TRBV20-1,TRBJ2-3,SAVTRGTDTQY
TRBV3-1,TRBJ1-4,ASSQFPQRNEKLF
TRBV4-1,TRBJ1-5,ASSPGQDSNQPQH
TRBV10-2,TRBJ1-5,ASSEGLAGGGDQPQH
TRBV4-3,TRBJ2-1,ASSQLPGPAYNEQF
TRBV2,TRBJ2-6,ASSAGRSSGANVLT
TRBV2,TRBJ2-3,ASSVVKGTDTQY
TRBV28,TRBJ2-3,ASSVTDTQY
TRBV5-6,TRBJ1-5,ASSLRRGVQPQH
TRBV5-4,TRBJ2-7,ASSLDGYEQY